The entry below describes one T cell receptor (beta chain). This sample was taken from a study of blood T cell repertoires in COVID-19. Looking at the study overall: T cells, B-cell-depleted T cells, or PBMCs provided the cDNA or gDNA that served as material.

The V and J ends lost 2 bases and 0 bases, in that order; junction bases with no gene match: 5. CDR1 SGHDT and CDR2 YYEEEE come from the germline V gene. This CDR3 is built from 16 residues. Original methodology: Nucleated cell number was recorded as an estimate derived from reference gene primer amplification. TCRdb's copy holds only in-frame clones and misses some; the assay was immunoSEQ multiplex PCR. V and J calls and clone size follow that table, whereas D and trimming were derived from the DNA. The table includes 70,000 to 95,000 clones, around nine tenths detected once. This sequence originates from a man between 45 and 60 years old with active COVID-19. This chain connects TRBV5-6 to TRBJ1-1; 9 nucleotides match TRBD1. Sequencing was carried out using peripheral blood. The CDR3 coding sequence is TGTGCCAGCAGCTTTGGACAGGGGTGGATGAACACTGAAGCTTTCTTT. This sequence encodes CASSFGQGWMNTEAFF. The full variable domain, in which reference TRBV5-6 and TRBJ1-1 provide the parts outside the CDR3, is DAGVTQSPTHLIKTRGQQVTLRCSPKSGHDTVSWYQQALGQGPQFIFQYYEEEERQRGNFPDRFSGHQFPNYSSELNVNALLLGDSALYLCASSFGQGWMNTEAFFGQGTRLTVV.